This T cell receptor (beta chain) was obtained from a study of human versus mouse CDR3 diversity and MHC coevolution. General study points: About 1.6 million TCR beta clonotypes were estimated for humans, the largest repertoire. Clonal inequality was lowest in most of the three human donors.

Using immunoSEQ multiplex PCR, the repertoire was profiled, and TCRdb retains in-frame clones only, with some absent. The top ten hold about 0.14% of the sample, which has tens of thousands of clones, about nine tenths seen once. Cells were CD45RO-negative CD62L-positive naive CD4 T cells sorted from PBMCs. This clone was found once. Antigen: not known. Trimming removed 0 bases from V and 0 bases from J; junction bases left unmatched: 1. The CDR3 spans 18 residues. Germline loops: CDR1 LNHNV, CDR2 YYDKDF (reference sequence). Sequences were obtained from naive CD4+ T cells from blood. The sample's subset: CD45RO-negative CD62L-positive naive CD4 T cells. V usage is TRBV15 and J usage is TRBJ2-1; 14 positions match TRBD2. This receptor was obtained from a person between 25 and 69 years old in good health. CDR3 sequence reads: CATSREGTSGGSYNEQFF. CDR3 coding DNA: TGTGCCACCAGCAGAGAGGGGACTAGCGGGGGCTCCTACAATGAGCAGTTCTTC. The variable domain in full, with the rest retrieved from reference TRBV15 and TRBJ2-1, is DAMVIQNPRYQVTQFGKPVTLSCSQTLNHNVMYWYQQKSSQAPKLLFHYYDKDFNNEADTPDNFQSRRPNTSFCFLDIRSPGLGDTAMYLCATSREGTSGGSYNEQFFGPGTRLTVL.